The rows below give T cell receptor beta chains drawn from one sample of a study of T-cell memory formation after mild COVID-19. One entry per CDR3 protein, called by TCRdb with MiXCR from the 5' RACE reads. This sample has fewer than 500,000 distinct CDR3 sequences, with 25% found just once. Sequences were obtained from PBMCs or a T cell subset sorted from them (not recorded which). These receptors all come from an adult woman who had mild COVID-19 (a few samples of this study predate the infection). Cell type and time point are not known. CDR3s include the opening cysteine and the closing phenylalanine or tryptophan. D genes are given only for firm matches. Clone size is shown for a subset of rows, as once, few, many or a class of expanded clone.

TRBD2,TRBV12-3/TRBV12-4,TRBJ2-1,NA,CASSEASGRLHNEQFF,TGTGCCAGCAGTGAGGCTAGCGGGAGGCTACACAATGAGCAGTTCTTC
NA,TRBV6-1,TRBJ2-5,few,CAQKTQYF,TGTGCCCAGAAGACCCAGTACTTC
TRBD1,TRBV9,TRBJ1-1,few,CASSVEGANAEAFF,TGTGCCAGCAGCGTTGAGGGGGCGAACGCTGAAGCTTTCTTT
TRBD2,TRBV29-1,TRBJ2-1,few,CSVEGIAGNYNEQFF,TGCAGCGTTGAAGGTATAGCGGGAAACTACAATGAGCAGTTCTTC
NA,TRBV9,TRBJ2-2,NA,CASSPQTTGELFF,TGTGCCAGCAGCCCCCAGACAACCGGGGAGCTGTTTTTT
NA,TRBV7-6,TRBJ2-6,few,CASSLIRRRQLGSGANVLTF,TGTGCCAGCAGCTTAATACGACGGCGACAGTTGGGCTCTGGGGCCAACGTCCTGACTTTC
NA,TRBV4-1,TRBJ2-7,NA,CASSQVLITGPVSYEQYF,TGCGCCAGCAGCCAAGTCCTTATCACGGGCCCGGTCTCCTACGAGCAGTACTTC
NA,TRBV27,TRBJ2-2,NA,CASSSGTTYTGELFF,TGTGCCAGCAGTTCCGGGACAACCTACACCGGGGAGCTGTTTTTT
TRBD2,TRBV11-1,TRBJ2-7,few,CASSYSQAGGYYEQYF,TGTGCCAGCAGCTACTCCCAAGCGGGGGGATACTACGAGCAGTACTTC
TRBD1,TRBV6-5,TRBJ2-7,NA,CASSSNTGTGVRYEQYF,TGTGCCAGCAGTTCCAACACCGGGACAGGTGTGAGGTACGAGCAGTACTTC
NA,TRBV18,TRBJ2-7,few,CASSPLGGGTSEQYF,TGTGCCAGCTCACCACTCGGGGGCGGAACTAGTGAGCAGTACTTC
NA,TRBV6-5,TRBJ2-5,NA,CASSYSLEQLETQYF,TGTGCCAGCAGTTACTCCCTCGAACAGCTAGAGACCCAGTACTTC
NA,TRBV12-3/TRBV12-4,TRBJ1-1,NA,CASSLSGGAFF,TGTGCCAGCAGCCTCAGCGGGGGAGCTTTCTTT
TRBD2,TRBV24-1,TRBJ2-3,NA,CATSDGGLEGFTDTQYF,TGTGCCACCAGTGATGGGGGACTAGAGGGATTCACAGATACGCAGTATTTT
NA,TRBV19,TRBJ2-7,few,CASSPNDRPLEQYF,TGTGCCAGTAGCCCAAACGACAGGCCTCTGGAGCAGTACTTC
NA,TRBV11-2,TRBJ2-3,NA,CASSFAFRPHTQYF,TGTGCCAGCAGCTTTGCTTTCCGCCCCCATACGCAGTATTTT
NA,TRBV2,TRBJ1-1,few,CAVPFWARAFF,TGTGCCGTCCCTTTTTGGGCTCGAGCTTTCTTT
TRBD1,TRBV3-1,TRBJ2-5,NA,CASSHLTGLETQYF,TGTGCCAGCAGCCATCTGACAGGGCTCGAGACCCAGTACTTC
TRBD1,TRBV4-2,TRBJ2-7,NA,CASSLDRGRGEQYF,TGTGCCAGCAGCCTAGACAGGGGACGGGGGGAGCAGTACTTC
TRBD2,TRBV4-1,TRBJ2-7,NA,CASSQAPGLVAYEQYF,TGCGCCAGCAGCCAAGCTCCGGGACTAGTAGCCTACGAGCAGTACTTC
NA,TRBV9,TRBJ2-7,NA,CASSADQGLSSYEQYF,TGTGCCAGCAGCGCGGACCAGGGACTCTCCTCCTACGAGCAGTACTTC
NA,TRBV5-1,TRBJ2-5,few,CASSSDINQETQYF,TGCGCCAGCAGCTCGGATATTAACCAAGAGACCCAGTACTTC
NA,TRBV30,TRBJ1-5,NA,CAWNRGNQPQHF,TGTGCCTGGAACAGGGGCAATCAGCCCCAGCATTTT
TRBD2,TRBV6-2/TRBV6-3,TRBJ2-1,NA,CASSPLGTRDNEQFF,TGTGCCAGCAGCCCCCTCGGGACTAGGGACAATGAGCAGTTCTTC
TRBD1,TRBV7-8,TRBJ2-3,NA,CASSLVAGQGAYTQYF,TGTGCCAGCAGCTTAGTAGCGGGACAGGGGGCATATACGCAGTATTTT
TRBD1,TRBV5-5,TRBJ2-2,few,CASSWNRGANTGELFF,TGTGCCAGCAGCTGGAACAGGGGGGCGAACACCGGGGAGCTGTTTTTT
TRBD2,TRBV5-1,TRBJ2-2,few,CASSLRTSGLNTGELFF,TGCGCCAGCAGCTTGCGGACTAGCGGATTAAACACCGGGGAGCTGTTTTTT
NA,TRBV29-1,TRBJ2-2,NA,CSAGLIAGELFF,TGCAGCGCAGGACTGATCGCCGGGGAGCTGTTTTTT
TRBD2,TRBV4-3,TRBJ2-7,NA,CASRPTVSSGRSSYEQYF,TGCGCCAGCAGACCAACGGTGTCTAGCGGGAGGAGCTCCTACGAGCAGTACTTC
NA,TRBV4-3,TRBJ1-1,NA,CASSQEKRRQVSTEAFF,TGCGCCAGCAGCCAAGAAAAACGCCGGCAGGTTAGCACTGAAGCTTTCTTT
NA,TRBV24-1,TRBJ2-2,NA,CATSDLSSGELFF,TGTGCCACCAGTGACCTCAGCTCTGGGGAGCTGTTTTTT
NA,TRBV5-1,TRBJ2-2,few,CASSRGTIGAGELFF,TGCGCCAGCAGCCGAGGGACAATTGGAGCCGGGGAGCTGTTTTTT
NA,TRBV12-3/TRBV12-4,TRBJ2-4,few,CASSSEGAPKNIQYF,TGTGCCAGCAGCTCAGAAGGGGCCCCCAAAAACATTCAGTACTTC
TRBD2,TRBV7-3,TRBJ2-5,few,CASSNSGEETQYF,TGTGCCAGCAGCAATAGCGGGGAAGAGACCCAGTACTTC
NA,TRBV7-9,TRBJ1-1,NA,CASSKKGPLNTEAFF,TGTGCCAGCAGCAAAAAAGGGCCATTGAACACTGAAGCTTTCTTT
NA,TRBV5-1,TRBJ2-7,few,CASRGPTPGDEQYF,TGCGCCAGCAGAGGGCCAACCCCGGGCGACGAGCAGTACTTC
NA,TRBV5-1,TRBJ2-6,NA,CASRPGLSGANVLTF,TGCGCCAGCCGACCAGGCTTATCTGGGGCCAACGTCCTGACTTTC
TRBD1,TRBV11-2,TRBJ2-5,NA,CASSWDRGREETQYF,TGTGCCAGCAGTTGGGACAGGGGGCGCGAAGAGACCCAGTACTTC
NA,TRBV29-1,TRBJ2-1,few,CSVEDERGAINEQFF,TGCAGCGTTGAAGACGAAAGGGGCGCCATCAATGAGCAGTTCTTC
TRBD2,TRBV2,TRBJ2-7,many,CANQPGRGATYEQYF,TGTGCCAACCAACCGGGGCGGGGGGCGACATACGAGCAGTACTTC
TRBD1,TRBV5-1,TRBJ1-2,NA,CASSSFGQGRLHTF,TGCGCCAGCAGCTCGTTTGGACAGGGACGGTTGCACACCTTC